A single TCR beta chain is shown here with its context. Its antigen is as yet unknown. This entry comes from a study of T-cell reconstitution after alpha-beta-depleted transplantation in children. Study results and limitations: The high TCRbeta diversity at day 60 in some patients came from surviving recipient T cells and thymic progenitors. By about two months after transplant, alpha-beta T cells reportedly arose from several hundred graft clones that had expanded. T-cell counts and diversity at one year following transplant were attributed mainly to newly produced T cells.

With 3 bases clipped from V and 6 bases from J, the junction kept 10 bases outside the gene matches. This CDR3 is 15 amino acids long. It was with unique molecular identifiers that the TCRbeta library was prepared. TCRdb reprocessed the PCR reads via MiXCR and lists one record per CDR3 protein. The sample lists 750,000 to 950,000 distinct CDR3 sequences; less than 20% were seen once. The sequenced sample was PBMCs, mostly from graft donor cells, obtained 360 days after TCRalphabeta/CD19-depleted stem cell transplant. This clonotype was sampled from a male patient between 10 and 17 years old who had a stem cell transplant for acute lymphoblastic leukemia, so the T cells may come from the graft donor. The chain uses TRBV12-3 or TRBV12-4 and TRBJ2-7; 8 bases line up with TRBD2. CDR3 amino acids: CASSFERSGRGEQYF. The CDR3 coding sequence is TGTGCCAGCAGTTTCGAGCGGAGCGGGAGAGGCGAGCAGTACTTC.